The 2 T cell receptor beta chains below all came from one sample that was sequenced in a study of blood T cells in healthy people across ages (dated by TCRdb to the mid-2010s). The library was generated by 5' RACE. The instrument given in TCRdb is Illumina HiSeq 2500. The second PCR ran for roughly 7 to 11 cycles and used a J-beta primer mix along with a sample-barcoded 5' primer. Starting from the raw public reads, TCRdb applied fastp trimming at Q25, assembled clones with MiXCR and retained in-frame beta chains. Entries that share a CDR3 protein sequence are merged under the most common genes and DNA. This sample lists about 570,000 distinct CDR3 sequences; approximately 25% were detected once. The ten largest clones represent about 18% of the sample. Sample: blood. Every receptor here comes from a woman between 65 and 79 years old in good health.

This rearrangement joins TRBV20-1 to TRBJ2-1, with D perhaps TRBD1 or TRBD2 (6 bases each). Trimming cost V 6 bases and J 2 bases, with 14 bases left between them. Germline V lookup: CDR1 DFQATT, CDR2 SNEGSKA (reference sequence). This CDR3 contains 14 residues. CDR3 protein: CSARDNSAYNEQFF. The CDR3 region has the DNA TGCAGTGCGCGGGACAATAGTGCCTACAATGAGCAGTTCTTC.

The gene calls are TRBV5-1 and TRBJ2-2; 9 bases fit TRBD1. The V and J ends lost 4 bases and 4 bases, in that order; junction bases with no gene match: 11. The CDR3 contains 17 residues. Germline V gene data show CDR1 as SGHRS and CDR2 as YFSETQ. In DNA, the CDR3 is TGCGCCAGCAGCGCCCTACCGGGACAGGGCATCACCGGGGAGCTGTTTTTT. Translated: CASSALPGQGITGELFF.